This TCR beta chain appears in the sequencing data of a study of T cell repertoires in cytomegalovirus infection (dated by TCRdb to the late 2010s). Some background on the complete study: Donor HLA type was relevant to the analysis, as public TCR beta signatures indicated carriage of CMV infection together with the matching HLA type. The investigation overall reported the following: Carriers of CMV infection plus the relevant HLA type were discriminated by the cumulative frequency of public TCR beta family members in the study cohort and in an independent approximately 340-donor cohort. In the ex vivo response, HLA-C-restricted CMV-specific TCR beta clonotypes were dominant, and in two of eight donors the single most frequent clonotype came from this HLA-C-restricted group.

This sample was sequenced with an Illumina HiSeq 1500. TCRdb handled the public reads itself, with Q25 trimming in fastp and clone calling in MiXCR, and kept productive beta chains. Each record represents a unique CDR3 protein, reported with the most common genes and DNA among its rows. The sample records around 130,000 distinct CDR3 sequences, roughly 9% of which are singletons. The top ten clonotypes cover over 9% of the sample. As encoded in the germline V gene (reference sequence), CDR1 is LNHDA while CDR2 is SQIVND. V is pared back by 4 bases and J by 7 bases, with 11 bases lying between the germline termini. Its CDR3 holds 13 amino acids, cysteine through phenylalanine. Only the CDR3 DNA stays, 39 bases, in frame from base 1. This clonotype appeared a few times. The antigen this receptor binds is unknown. No per-base quality is available; no much larger clone lies one base away.

Sequencing used PBMCs. The chain is encoded by TRBV19 joined to TRBJ1-5; matching of 5 bases hints at TRBD1 as the D gene. This sequence originates from a human donor in good health (CMV status not recorded). Some clones in this sample may be carry-over from other donors' samples. The CDR3 protein is CASSTGREQPQHF. The base sequence is TGTGCCAGTAGTACGGGGCGCGAACAGCCCCAGCATTTT.